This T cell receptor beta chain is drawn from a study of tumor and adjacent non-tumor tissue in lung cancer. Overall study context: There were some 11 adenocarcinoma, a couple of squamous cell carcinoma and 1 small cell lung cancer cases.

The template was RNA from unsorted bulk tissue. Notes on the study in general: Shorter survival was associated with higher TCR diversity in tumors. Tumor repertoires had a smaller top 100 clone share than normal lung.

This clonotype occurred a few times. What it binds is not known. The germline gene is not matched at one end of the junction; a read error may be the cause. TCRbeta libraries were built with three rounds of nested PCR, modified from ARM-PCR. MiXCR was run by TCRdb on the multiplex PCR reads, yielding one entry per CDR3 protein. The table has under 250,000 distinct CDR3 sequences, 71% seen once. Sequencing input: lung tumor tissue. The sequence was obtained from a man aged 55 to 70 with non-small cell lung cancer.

As DNA, the CDR3 is TGCATCGTTCAGACTGCCACCGGGGAACAGTTTTTT. This translates into CIVQTATGEQFF. The chain has TRBV29-1 and TRBJ2-2; maybe TRBD2 (5 bases). The CDR3 spans 12 residues. CDR1 is SQVTM and CDR2 is ANQGSEA in the germline V gene.